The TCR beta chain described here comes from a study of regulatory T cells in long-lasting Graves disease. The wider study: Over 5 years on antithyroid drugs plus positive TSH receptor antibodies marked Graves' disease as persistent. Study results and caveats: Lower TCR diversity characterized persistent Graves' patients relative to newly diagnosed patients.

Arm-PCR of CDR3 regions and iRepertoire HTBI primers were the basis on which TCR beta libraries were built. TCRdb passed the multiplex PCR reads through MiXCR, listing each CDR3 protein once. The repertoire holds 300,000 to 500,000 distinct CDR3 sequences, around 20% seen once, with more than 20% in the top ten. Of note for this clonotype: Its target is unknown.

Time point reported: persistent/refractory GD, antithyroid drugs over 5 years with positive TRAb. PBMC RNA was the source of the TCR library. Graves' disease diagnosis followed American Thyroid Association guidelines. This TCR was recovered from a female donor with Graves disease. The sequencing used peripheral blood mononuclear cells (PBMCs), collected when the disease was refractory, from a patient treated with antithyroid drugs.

The CDR3 sequence: CASSLTGGRYNEQFF. The CDR3 DNA sequence: TGTGCCAGCAGTCTGACAGGGGGCAGATACAATGAGCAGTTCTTC. The chain is built from TRBV27 and TRBJ2-1; 10 bases agree with TRBD1. Trimming at V came to 5 bases and at J to 4 bases, leaving 5 bases not matched to a gene. CDR1 is MNHEY and CDR2 is SMNVEV in the germline V gene (reference sequence). CDR3 length equals 15 residues.